This section outlines one T cell receptor (beta chain) sequence together with its context. In the original analysis: Reference gene primers were amplified, and this amplification served to estimate nucleated cell counts. Produced via immunoSEQ multiplex PCR; TCRdb's table is partial and in-frame only. The V and J calls and clone size were taken over from that table, and D and trimming were inferred from the DNA. This repertoire shows 450,000 to 500,000 clones, approximately 83% found once; its top ten account for approximately 2.9%. This entry belongs to a study of blood T cell repertoires in COVID-19. CDR3 length: 12 residues. V lost 10 bases, J lost 8 bases, and 14 bases lay in between.

This chain uses TRBV12-3 or TRBV12-4 with TRBJ2-2; D is perhaps TRBD2 (6 bases). Input material: peripheral blood. The receptor comes from a human donor in a cohort sampled during active COVID-19. CDR3 loop: CATTSLGGELFF. The CDR3 nucleotides read TGTGCCACGACTAGTCTAGGAGGGGAGCTGTTTTTT.